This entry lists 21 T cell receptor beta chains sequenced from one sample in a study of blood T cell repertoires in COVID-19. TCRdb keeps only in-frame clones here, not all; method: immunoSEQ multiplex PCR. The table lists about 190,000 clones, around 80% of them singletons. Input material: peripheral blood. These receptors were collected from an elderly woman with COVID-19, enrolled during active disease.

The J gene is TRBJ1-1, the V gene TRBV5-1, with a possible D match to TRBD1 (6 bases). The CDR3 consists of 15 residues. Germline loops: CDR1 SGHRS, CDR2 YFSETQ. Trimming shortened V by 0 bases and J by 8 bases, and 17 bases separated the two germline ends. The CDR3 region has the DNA TGCGCCAGCAGCTTGGACAGGGCGCGATCGAGAGAAGCTTTCTTT. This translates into CASSLDRARSREAFF.

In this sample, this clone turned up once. This CDR3 reads CASSLDWRTGLQTEAFF. The CDR3 nucleotides are TGCGCCAGCAGCTTGGATTGGAGGACAGGGCTTCAAACTGAAGCTTTCTTT. The chain recombines TRBV5-1 with TRBJ1-1, with TRBD1 matching 8 bases. Germline V gene sequence: CDR1 SGHRS, CDR2 YFSETQ. V dropped 0 bases and J dropped 5; count of bases not matched to a gene: 12. The CDR3 runs to 17 residues.

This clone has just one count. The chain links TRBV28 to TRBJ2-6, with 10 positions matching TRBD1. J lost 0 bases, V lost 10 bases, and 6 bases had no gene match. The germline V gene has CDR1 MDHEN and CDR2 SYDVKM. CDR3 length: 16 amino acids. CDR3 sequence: CATRDRGSSGANVLTF. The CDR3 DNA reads TGTGCCACCAGGGACAGGGGATCCTCTGGGGCCAACGTCCTGACTTTC.

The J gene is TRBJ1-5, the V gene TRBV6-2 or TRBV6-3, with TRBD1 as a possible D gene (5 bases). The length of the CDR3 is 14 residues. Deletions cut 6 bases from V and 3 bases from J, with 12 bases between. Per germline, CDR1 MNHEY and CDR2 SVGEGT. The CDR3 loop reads CASSPGQYNQPQHF. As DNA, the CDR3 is TGTGCCAGCAGCCCTGGACAATACAATCAGCCCCAGCATTTT.

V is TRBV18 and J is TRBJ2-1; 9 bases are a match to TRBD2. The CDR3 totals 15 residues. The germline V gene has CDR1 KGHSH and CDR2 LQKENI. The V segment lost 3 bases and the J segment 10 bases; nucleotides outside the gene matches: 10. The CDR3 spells CASSPPGLALGEQFF. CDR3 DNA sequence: TGTGCCAGCTCACCCCCGGGACTAGCCCTTGGAGAGCAGTTCTTC.

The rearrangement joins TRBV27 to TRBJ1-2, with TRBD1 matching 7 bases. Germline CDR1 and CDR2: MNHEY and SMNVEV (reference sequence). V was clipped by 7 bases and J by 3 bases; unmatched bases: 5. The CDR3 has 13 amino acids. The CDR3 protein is CASKGTGDYGYTF. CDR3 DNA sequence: TGTGCCAGCAAAGGTACAGGGGACTATGGCTACACCTTC.

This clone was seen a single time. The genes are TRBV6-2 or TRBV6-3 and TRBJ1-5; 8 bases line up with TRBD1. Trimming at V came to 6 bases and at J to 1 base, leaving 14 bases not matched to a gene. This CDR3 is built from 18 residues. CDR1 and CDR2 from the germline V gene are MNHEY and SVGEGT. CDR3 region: CASSHRTGWYESNQPQHF. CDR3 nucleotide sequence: TGTGCCAGCAGCCACCGGACAGGGTGGTACGAGAGCAATCAGCCCCAGCATTTT.

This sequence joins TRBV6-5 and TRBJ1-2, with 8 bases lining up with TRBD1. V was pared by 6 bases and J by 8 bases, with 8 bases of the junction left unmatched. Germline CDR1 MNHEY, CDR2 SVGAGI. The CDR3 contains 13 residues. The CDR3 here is CASRDRVLQGYTF. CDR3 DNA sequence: TGTGCCAGCAGGGACAGGGTGCTTCAGGGCTACACCTTC.

CDR3 sequence: CASSITAEAYEQYF. The CDR3 DNA follows: TGTGCCAGCAGTATTACAGCGGAAGCTTACGAGCAGTACTTC. The chain carries TRBV28 and TRBJ2-7; maybe TRBD2 (5 bases). V was pared by 5 bases and J by 4 bases, with 15 bases between. Germline assignment: CDR1 MDHEN and CDR2 SYDVKM. This CDR3 contains 14 residues.

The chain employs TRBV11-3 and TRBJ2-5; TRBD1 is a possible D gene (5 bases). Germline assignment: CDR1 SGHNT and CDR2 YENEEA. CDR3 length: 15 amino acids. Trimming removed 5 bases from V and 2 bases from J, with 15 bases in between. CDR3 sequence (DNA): TGTGCCAGCAGCCGGACGAGGACAAGACAAGAGACCCAGTACTTC. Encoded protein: CASSRTRTRQETQYF.

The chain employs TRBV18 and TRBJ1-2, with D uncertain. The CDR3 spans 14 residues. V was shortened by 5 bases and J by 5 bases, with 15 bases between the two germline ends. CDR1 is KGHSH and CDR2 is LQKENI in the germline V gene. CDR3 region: CASSSKADPYGYTF. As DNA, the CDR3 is TGTGCCAGCTCATCGAAGGCGGATCCTTATGGCTACACCTTC.

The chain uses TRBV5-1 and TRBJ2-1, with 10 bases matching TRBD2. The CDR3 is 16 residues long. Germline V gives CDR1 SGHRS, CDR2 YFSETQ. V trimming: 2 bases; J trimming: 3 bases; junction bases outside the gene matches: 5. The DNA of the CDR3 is TGCGCCAGCAGCTTATCAGCGGGAGGGAGCTACAATGAGCAGTTCTTC. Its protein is CASSLSAGGSYNEQFF.

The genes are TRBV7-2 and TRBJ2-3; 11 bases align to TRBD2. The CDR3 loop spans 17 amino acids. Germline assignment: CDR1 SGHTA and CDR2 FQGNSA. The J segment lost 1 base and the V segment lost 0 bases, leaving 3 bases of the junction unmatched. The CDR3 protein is CASSLAGTSGGTDTQYF. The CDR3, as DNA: TGTGCCAGCAGCTTAGCAGGGACTAGCGGAGGCACAGATACGCAGTATTTT.

CDR3 nucleotide sequence: TGCGCCAGCAGCCTGGTCGGTGGCGAGCAGTACTTC. Amino acids: CASSLVGGEQYF. The chain is built from TRBV5-1 and TRBJ2-7; D is uncertain. CDR1 is SGHRS, CDR2 YFSETQ, per germline. V was cut by 4 bases and J by 6 bases, with 11 bases left in between. The CDR3 runs to 12 residues.

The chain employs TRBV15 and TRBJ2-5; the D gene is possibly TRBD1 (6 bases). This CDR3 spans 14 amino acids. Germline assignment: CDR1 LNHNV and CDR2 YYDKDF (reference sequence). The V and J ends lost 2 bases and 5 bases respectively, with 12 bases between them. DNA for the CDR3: TGTGCCACCAGCAGATACAGGGATCCTGAGACCCAGTACTTC. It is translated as CATSRYRDPETQYF.

The CDR3 protein is CASSVGGQLNQPQHF. As DNA, the CDR3 is TGTGCCAGCAGCGTAGGGGGACAGCTAAATCAGCCCCAGCATTTT. This chain joins TRBV9 and TRBJ1-5; 7 bases map to TRBD1. This CDR3 is 15 amino acids long. V dropped 0 bases and J dropped 4; count of bases not matched to a gene: 4. CDR1 SGDLS and CDR2 YYNGEE come from the germline V gene.

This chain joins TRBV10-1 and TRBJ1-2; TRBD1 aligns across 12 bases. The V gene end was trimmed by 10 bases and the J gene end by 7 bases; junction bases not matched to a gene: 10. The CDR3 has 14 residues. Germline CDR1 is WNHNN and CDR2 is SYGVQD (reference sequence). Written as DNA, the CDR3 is TGCGCCACCACCCTGAGGGACAGGGGGCTTGGCTACACCTTC. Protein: CATTLRDRGLGYTF.

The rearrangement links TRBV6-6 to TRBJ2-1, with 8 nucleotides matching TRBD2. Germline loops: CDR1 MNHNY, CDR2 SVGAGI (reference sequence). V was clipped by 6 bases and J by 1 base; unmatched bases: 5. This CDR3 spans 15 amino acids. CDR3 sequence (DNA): TGTGCCAGCAGCCCTAGCGGGCCGTCCTACAATGAGCAGTTCTTC. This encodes CASSPSGPSYNEQFF.

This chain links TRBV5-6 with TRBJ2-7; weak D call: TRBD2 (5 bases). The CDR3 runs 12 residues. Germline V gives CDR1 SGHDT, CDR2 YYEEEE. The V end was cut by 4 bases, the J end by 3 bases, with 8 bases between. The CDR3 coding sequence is TGTGCCAGCAGCGCCACTAGCTACGAGCAGTACTTC. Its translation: CASSATSYEQYF.

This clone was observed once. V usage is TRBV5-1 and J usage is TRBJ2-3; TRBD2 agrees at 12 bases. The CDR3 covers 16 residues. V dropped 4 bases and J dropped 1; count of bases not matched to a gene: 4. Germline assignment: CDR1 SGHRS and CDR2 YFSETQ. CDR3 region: CASSPRTSGGTDTQYF. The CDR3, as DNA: TGCGCCAGCAGCCCCAGGACTAGCGGGGGCACAGATACGCAGTATTTT.

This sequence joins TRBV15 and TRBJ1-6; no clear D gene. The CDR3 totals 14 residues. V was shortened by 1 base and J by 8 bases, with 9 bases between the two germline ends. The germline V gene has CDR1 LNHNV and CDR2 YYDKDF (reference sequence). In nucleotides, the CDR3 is TGTGCCACCAGCAGAGTTCGGGGTTATTCACCCCTCCACTTT. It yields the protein CATSRVRGYSPLHF.